This TCR beta chain was profiled in a study of response to subunit inactivated influenza vaccine. Study results and limitations: The authors suggested that few new T cells are recruited per seasonal influenza vaccination.

As for this clonotype: Its antigen is as yet unknown.

TCRdb re-derived calls from the RT-PCR reads in MiXCR, one entry per CDR3 protein. The sample yields under 750,000 distinct CDR3 sequences, approximately 12% seen once. The CDR3 totals 14 residues. Germline V gene data show CDR1 as SNHLY and CDR2 as FYNNEI. After removal of 10 bases from V and 2 bases from J, the junction contained 10 bases not matched to a gene. This TCR came from a man aged 50 to 60 who received an inactivated influenza vaccine. This sequence joins TRBV2 and TRBJ2-5; TRBD1 matches 7 bases. Here the sequenced sample was PBMCs from blood, taken on the day of vaccination. CDR3 DNA sequence: TGTGCCAAAGGGACAGCGTTATTTCAAGAGACCCAGTACTTC. It translates to CAKGTALFQETQYF.